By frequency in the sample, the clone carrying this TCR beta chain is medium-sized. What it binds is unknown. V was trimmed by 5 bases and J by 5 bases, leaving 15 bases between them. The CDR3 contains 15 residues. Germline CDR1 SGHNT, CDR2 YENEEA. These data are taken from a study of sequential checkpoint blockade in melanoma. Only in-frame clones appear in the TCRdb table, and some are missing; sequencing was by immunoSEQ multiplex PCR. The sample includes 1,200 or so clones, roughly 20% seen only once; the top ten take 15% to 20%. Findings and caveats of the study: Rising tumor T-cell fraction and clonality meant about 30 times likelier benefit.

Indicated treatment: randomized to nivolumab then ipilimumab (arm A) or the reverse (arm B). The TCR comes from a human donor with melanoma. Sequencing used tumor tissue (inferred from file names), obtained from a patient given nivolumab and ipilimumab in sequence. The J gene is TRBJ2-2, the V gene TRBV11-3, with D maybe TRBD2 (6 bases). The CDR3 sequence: CASSQHEGRTGELFF. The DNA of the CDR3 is TGTGCCAGCAGCCAGCATGAGGGGAGGACCGGGGAGCTGTTTTTT.